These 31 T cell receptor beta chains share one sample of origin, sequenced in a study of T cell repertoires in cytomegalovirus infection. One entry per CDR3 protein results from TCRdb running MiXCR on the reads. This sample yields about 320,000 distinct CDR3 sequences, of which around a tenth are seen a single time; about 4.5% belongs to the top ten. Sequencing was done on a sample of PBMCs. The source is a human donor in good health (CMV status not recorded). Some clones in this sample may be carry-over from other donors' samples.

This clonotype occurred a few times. This CDR3 reads CASSLLGLQPQHF. The CDR3 bases are TGTGCCAGCAGCCTGCTGGGGCTTCAGCCCCAGCATTTT. This rearrangement joins TRBV28 to TRBJ1-5, with TRBD1 as a possible D gene (5 bases). The CDR3 has 13 residues. The V end was cut by 6 bases, the J end by 6 bases, with 12 bases between. Germline CDR1 and CDR2: MDHEN and SYDVKM.

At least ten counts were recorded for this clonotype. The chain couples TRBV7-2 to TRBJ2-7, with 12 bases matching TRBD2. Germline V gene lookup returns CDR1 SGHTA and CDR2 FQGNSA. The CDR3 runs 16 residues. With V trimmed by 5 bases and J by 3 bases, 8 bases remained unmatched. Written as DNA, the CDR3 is TGTGCCAGCAGCCCCCGGACTAGCGGGGTTATCTACGAGCAGTACTTC. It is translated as CASSPRTSGVIYEQYF.

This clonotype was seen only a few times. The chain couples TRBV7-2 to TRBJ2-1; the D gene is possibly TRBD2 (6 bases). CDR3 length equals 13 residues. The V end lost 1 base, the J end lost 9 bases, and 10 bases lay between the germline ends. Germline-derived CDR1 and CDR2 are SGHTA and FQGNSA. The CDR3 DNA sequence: TGTGCCAGCAGCTTAGGGAGGGCCATTGAGCAGTTCTTC. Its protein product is CASSLGRAIEQFF.

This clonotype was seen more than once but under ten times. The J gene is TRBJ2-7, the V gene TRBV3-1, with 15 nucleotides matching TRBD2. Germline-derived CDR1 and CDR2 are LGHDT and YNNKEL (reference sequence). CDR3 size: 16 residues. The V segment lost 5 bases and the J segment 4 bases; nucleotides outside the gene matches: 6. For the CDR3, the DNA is TGTGCCAGCAGCGAAGGACTAGCGGGGGGGCTGTACGAGCAGTACTTC. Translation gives CASSEGLAGGLYEQYF.

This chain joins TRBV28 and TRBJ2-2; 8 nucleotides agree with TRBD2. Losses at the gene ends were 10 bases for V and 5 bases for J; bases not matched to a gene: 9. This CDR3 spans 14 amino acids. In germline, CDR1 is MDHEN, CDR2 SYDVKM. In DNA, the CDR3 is TGTGCCATCGGACGGGAGGGCCCGACCGGGGAGCTGTTTTTT. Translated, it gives CAIGREGPTGELFF.

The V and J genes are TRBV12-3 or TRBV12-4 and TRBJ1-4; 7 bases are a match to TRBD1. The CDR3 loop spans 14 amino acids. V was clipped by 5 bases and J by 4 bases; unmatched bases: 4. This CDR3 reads CASSPGGGNEKLFF. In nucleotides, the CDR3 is TGTGCCAGCAGTCCAGGGGGAGGTAATGAAAAACTGTTTTTT.

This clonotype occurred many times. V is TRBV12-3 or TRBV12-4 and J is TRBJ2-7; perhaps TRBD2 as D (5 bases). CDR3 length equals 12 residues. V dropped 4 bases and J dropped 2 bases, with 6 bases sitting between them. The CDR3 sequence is CASSSGAYEQYF. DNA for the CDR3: TGTGCCAGCAGTTCCGGGGCCTACGAGCAGTACTTC.

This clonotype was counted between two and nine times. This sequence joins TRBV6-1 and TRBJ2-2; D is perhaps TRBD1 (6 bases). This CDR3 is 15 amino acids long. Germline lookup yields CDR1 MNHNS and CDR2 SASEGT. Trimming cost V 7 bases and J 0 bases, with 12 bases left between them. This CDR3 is CASTGQSSNTGELFF. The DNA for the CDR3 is TGTGCCAGCACTGGACAGAGTTCGAACACCGGGGAGCTGTTTTTT.

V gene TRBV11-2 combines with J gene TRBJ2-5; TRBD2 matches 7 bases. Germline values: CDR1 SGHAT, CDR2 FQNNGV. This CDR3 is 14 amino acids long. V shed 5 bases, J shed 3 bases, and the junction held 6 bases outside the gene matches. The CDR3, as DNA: TGTGCCAGCAGCCCGAGCGGGGCCAAAGAGACCCAGTACTTC. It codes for CASSPSGAKETQYF.

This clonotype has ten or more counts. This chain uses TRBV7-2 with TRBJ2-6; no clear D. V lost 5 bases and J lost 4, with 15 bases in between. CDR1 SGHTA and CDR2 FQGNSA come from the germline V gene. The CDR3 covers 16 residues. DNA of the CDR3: TGTGCCAGCAGCCTTGGACGCCAAGAGGGGGCCAACGTCCTGACTTTC. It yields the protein CASSLGRQEGANVLTF. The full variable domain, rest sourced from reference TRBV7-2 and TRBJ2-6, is GAGVSQSPSNKVTEKGKDVELRCDPISGHTALYWYRQSLGQGLEFLIYFQGNSAPDKSGLPSDRFSAERTGGSVSTLTIQRTQQEDSAVYLCASSLGRQEGANVLTFGAGSRLTVL.

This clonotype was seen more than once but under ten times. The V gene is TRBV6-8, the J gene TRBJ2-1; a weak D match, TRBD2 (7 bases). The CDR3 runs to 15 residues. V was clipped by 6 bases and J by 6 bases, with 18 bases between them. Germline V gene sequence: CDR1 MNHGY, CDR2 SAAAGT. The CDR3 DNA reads TGTGCCAGCAGAAACCCCGGAGGGGGGGGCAATGAGCAGTTCTTC. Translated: CASRNPGGGGNEQFF.

The CDR3 reads CASTRRIPGGEATNEKLFF. CDR3 DNA sequence: TGTGCCAGTACCCGACGCATACCAGGGGGCGAGGCAACTAATGAAAAACTGTTTTTT. The J gene is TRBJ1-4, the V gene TRBV19; 8 bases match TRBD1. Germline V CDR1 and CDR2: LNHDA, SQIVND (reference sequence). This CDR3 region has 19 residues. Trimming took 7 bases from V and 0 from J; bases not matched to a gene: 16.

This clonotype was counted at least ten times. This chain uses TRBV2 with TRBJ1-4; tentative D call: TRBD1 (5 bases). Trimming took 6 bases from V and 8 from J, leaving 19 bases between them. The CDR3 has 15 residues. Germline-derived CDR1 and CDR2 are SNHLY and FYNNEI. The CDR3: CASRRTGGAGEKLFF. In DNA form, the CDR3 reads TGTGCCAGCAGGAGAACCGGTGGGGCAGGGGAAAAACTGTTTTTT.

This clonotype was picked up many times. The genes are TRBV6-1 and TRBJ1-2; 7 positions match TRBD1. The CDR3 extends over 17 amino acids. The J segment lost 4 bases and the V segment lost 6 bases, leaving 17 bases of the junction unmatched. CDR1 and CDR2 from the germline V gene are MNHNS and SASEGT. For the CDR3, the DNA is TGTGCCAGCAGAGCGAGGAACCGGGACAGAGGGGGCTATGGCTACACCTTC. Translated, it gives CASRARNRDRGGYGYTF.

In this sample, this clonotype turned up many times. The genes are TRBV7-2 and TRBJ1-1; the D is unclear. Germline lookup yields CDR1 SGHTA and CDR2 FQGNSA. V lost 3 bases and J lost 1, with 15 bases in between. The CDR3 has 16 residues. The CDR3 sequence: CASSFLIGRRNTEAFF. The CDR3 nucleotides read TGTGCCAGCAGCTTCCTTATAGGCCGGCGGAACACTGAAGCTTTCTTT.

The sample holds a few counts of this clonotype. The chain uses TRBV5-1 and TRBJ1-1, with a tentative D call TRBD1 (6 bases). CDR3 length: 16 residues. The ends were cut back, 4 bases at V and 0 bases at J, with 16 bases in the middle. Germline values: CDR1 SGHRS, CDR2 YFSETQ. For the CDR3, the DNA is TGCGCCAGCAGCCCGGGGACACTTTCCATGAACACTGAAGCTTTCTTT. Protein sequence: CASSPGTLSMNTEAFF.

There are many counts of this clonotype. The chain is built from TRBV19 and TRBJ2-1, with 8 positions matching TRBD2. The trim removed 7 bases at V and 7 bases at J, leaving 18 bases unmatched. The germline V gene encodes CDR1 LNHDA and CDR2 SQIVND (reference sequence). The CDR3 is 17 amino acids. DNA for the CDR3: TGTGCCAGTACCCCGAGGGTTTTGGCGGGAGGTGAGAATGAGCAGTTCTTC. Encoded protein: CASTPRVLAGGENEQFF.

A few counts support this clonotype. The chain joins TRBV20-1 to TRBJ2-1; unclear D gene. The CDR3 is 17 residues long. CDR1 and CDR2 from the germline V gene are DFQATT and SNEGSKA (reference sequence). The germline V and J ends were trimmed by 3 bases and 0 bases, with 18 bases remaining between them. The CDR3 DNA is TGCAGTGCTAGTTACGAAATAACCCTAGGCTCCTACAATGAGCAGTTCTTC. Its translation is CSASYEITLGSYNEQFF.

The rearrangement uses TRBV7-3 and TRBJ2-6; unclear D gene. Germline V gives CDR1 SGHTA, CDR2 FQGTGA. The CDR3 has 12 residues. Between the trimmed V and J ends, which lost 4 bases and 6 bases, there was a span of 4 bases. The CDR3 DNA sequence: TGTGCCAGCAGCTACGCGGCCAACGTCCTGACTTTC. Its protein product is CASSYAANVLTF.

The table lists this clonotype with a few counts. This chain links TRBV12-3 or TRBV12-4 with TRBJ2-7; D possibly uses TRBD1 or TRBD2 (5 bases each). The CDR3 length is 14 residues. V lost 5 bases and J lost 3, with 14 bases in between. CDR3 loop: CASSLRDGYYEQYF. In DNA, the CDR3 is TGTGCCAGCAGTCTACGGGACGGCTACTACGAGCAGTACTTC.

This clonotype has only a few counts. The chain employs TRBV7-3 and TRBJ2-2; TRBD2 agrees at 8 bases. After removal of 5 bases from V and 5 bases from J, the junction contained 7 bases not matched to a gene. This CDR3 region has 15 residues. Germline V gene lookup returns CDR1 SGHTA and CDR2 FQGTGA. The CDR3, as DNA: TGTGCCAGCAGCATATACGGGGGGGCGACCGGGGAGCTGTTTTTT. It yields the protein CASSIYGGATGELFF.

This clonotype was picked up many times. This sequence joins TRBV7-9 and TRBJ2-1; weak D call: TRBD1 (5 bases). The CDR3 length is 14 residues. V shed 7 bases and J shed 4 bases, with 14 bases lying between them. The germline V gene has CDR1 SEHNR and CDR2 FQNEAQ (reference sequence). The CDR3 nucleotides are TGTGCCAGCAACAGGAACGGGCCGTACAATGAGCAGTTCTTC. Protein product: CASNRNGPYNEQFF.

CDR3 nucleotide sequence: TGTGCCAGCAGTTCATCCTCGACTAGCGGGAGGTATAATGAGCAGTTCTTC. Translated: CASSSSSTSGRYNEQFF. The chain couples TRBV12-3 or TRBV12-4 to TRBJ2-1, with 13 nucleotides matching TRBD2. Trimming took 4 bases from V and 7 from J; bases not matched to a gene: 10. The CDR3 spans 17 residues.

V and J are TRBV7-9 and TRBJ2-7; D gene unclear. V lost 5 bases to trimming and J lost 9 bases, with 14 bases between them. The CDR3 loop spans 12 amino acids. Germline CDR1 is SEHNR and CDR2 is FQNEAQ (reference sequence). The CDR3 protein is CASSLSSSAQYF. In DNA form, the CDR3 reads TGTGCCAGCAGCCTTAGCTCCTCCGCGCAGTACTTC.

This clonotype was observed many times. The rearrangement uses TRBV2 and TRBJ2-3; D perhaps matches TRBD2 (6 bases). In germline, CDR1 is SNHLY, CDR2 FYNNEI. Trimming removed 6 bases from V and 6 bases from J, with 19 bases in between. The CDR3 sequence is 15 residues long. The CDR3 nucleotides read TGTGCCAGCAGACTCACCGGGAGCTCAGGGGATACGCAGTATTTT. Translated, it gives CASRLTGSSGDTQYF.

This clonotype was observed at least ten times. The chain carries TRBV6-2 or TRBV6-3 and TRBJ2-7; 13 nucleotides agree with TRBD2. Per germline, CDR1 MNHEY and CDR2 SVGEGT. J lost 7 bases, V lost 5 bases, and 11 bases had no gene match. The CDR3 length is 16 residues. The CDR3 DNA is TGTGCCAGCAGTCACCACGGACTAGCGGGGGCCCTGGAGCAGTACTTC. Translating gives CASSHHGLAGALEQYF.

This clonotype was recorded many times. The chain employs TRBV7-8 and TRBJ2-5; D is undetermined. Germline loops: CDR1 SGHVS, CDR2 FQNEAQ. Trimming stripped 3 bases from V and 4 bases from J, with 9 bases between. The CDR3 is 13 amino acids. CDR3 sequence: CASSLTHLETQYF. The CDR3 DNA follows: TGTGCCAGCAGCTTGACCCACTTAGAGACCCAGTACTTC.

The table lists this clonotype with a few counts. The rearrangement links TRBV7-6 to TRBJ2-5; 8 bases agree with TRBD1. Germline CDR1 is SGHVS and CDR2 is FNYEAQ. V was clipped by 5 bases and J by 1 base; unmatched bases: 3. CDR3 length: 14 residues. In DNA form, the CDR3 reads TGTGCCAGCAGCACAGACAGGGGCCAAGAGACCCAGTACTTC. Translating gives CASSTDRGQETQYF.

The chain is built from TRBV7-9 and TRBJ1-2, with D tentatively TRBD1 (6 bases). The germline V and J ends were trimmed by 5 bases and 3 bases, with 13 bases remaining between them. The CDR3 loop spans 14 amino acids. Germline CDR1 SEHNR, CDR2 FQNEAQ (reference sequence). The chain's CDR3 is CASSAQGLHYGYTF. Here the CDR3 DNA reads TGTGCCAGCAGCGCACAGGGCCTTCACTATGGCTACACCTTC.

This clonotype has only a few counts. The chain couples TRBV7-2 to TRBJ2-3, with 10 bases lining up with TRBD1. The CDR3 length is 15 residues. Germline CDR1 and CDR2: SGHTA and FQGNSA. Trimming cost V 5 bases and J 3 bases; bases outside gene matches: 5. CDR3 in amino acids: CASSQRQGATDTQYF. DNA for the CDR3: TGTGCCAGCAGCCAAAGACAGGGGGCAACAGATACGCAGTATTTT.

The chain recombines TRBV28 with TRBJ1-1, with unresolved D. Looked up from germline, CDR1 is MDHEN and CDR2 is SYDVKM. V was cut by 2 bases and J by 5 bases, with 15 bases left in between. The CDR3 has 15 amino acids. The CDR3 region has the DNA TGTGCCAGCAGTTTAAGGATACTAGGAAGAACTGAAGCTTTCTTT. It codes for CASSLRILGRTEAFF. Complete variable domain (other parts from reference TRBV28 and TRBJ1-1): DVKVTQSSRYLVKRTGEKVFLECVQDMDHENMFWYRQDPGLGLRLIYFSYDVKMKEKGDIPEGYSVSREKKERFSLILESASTNQTSMYLCASSLRILGRTEAFFGQGTRLTVV.